The present T cell receptor beta chain was sequenced within a study of graft-versus-host responses after intestinal transplantation. Study background: All recipients got anti-thymocyte globulin induction, then tacrolimus and steroids for 2 to 3 years. Study-level findings and limits: Some patients had graft-donor T cell macrochimerism, and their allografts showed high graft-versus-host to host-versus-graft clonal ratios.

From the graft tissue, intraepithelial and lamina propria lymphocytes were released through processing. Germline V gene sequence: CDR1 MRHNA, CDR2 SNTAGT. V lost 4 bases, J lost 8 bases, and 11 bases stayed unmatched. The length of the CDR3 is 15 residues. The sample holds a few counts of this clone. What it binds is not known. Produced via immunoSEQ multiplex PCR; TCRdb's table is partial and in-frame only. The data hold about 1,900 clones, with 86% observed a single time. The specimen was ileum tissue, collected approximately 69 days after transplant. This receptor was taken from a human patient who received an intestinal transplant, so some T cells may come from the graft donor. This rearrangement joins TRBV6-4 to TRBJ2-1, with 7 bases identical to TRBD2. Here the CDR3 DNA reads TGTGCCAGCAGTGTTGGGGCGGGAGTCTCGTATGAGCAGTTCTTC. Protein: CASSVGAGVSYEQFF.